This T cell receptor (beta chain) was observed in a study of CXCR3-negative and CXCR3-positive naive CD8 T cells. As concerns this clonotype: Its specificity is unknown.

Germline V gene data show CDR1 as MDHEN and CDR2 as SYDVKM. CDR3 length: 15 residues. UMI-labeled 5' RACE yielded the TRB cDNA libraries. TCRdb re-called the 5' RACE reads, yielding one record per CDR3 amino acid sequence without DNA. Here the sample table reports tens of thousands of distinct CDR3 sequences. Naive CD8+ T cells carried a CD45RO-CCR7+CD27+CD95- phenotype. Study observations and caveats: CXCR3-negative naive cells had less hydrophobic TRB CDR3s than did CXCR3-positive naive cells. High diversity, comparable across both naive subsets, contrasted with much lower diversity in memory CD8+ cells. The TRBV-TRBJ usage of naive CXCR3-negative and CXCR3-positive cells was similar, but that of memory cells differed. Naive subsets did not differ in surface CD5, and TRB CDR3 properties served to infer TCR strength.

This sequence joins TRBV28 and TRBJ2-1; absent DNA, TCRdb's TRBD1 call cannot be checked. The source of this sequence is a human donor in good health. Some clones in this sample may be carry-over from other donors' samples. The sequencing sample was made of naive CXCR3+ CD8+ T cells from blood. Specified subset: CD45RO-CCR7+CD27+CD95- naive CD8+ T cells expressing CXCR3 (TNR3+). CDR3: CASSSGTYSYNEQFF.